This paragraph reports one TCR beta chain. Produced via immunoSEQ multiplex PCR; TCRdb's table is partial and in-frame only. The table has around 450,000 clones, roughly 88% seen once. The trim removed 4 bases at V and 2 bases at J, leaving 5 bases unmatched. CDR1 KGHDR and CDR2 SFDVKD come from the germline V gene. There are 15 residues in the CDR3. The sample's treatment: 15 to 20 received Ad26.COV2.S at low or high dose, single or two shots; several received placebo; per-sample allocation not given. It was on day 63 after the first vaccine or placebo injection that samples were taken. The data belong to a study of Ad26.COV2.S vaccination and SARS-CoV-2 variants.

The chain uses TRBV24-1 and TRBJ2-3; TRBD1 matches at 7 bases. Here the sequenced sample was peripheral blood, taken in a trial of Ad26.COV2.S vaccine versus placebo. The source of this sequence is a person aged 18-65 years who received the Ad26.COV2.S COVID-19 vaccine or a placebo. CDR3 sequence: CATSDGQVLTDTQYF. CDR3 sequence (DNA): TGTGCCACCAGTGACGGACAGGTCCTCACAGATACGCAGTATTTT.